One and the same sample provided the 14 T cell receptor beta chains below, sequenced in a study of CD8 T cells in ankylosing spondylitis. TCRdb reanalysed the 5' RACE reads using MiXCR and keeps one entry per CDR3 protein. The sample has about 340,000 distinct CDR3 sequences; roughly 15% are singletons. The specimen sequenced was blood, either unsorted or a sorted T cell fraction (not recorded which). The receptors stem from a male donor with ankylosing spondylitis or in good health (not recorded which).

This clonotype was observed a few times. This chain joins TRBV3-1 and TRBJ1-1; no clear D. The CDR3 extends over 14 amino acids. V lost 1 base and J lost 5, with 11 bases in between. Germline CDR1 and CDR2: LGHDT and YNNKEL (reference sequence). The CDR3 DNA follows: TGTGCCAGCAGCCAAGGGGAGGTCGGGACTGAAGCTTTCTTT. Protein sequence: CASSQGEVGTEAFF.

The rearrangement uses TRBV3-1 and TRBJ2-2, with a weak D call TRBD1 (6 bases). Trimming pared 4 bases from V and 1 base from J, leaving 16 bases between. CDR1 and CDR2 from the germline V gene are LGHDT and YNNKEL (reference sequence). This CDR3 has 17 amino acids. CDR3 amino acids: CASSLGRGVVNTGELFF. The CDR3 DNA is TGTGCCAGCAGCCTGGGCAGGGGAGTTGTGAACACCGGGGAGCTGTTTTTT.

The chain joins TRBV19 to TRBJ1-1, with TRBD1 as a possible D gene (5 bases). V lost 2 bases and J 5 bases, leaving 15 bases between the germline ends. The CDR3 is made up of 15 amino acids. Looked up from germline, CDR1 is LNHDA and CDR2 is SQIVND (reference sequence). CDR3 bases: TGTGCCAGTAGTATATGGGGCAGGGAATTTACTGAAGCTTTCTTT. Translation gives CASSIWGREFTEAFF.

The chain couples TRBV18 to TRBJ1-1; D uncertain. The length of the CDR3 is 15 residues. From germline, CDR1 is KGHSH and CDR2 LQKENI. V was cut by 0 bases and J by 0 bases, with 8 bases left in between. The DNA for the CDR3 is TGTGCCAGCTCACCACCCGCGGGAGTGAACACTGAAGCTTTCTTT. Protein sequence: CASSPPAGVNTEAFF.

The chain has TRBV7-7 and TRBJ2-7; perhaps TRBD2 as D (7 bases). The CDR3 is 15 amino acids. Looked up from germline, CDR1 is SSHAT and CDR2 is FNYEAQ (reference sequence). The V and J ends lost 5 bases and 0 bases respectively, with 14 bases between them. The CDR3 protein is CASSPGGGASYEQYF. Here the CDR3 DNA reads TGTGCCAGCAGCCCCGGAGGGGGGGCCTCCTACGAGCAGTACTTC. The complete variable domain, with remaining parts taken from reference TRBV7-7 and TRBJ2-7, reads GAGVSQSPRYKVTKRGQDVTLRCDPISSHATLYWYQQALGQGPEFLTYFNYEAQPDKSGLPSDRFSAERPEGSISTLTIQRTEQRDSAMYRCASSPGGGASYEQYFGPGTRLTVT.

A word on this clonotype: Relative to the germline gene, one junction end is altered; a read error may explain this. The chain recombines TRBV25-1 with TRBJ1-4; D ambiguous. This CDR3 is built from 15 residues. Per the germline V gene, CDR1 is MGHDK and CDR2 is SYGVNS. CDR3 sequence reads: CASSESGTTIEKLFF. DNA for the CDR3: TGTGCCAGCAGTGAATCCGGCACAACTATTGAAAAACTGTTTTTT.

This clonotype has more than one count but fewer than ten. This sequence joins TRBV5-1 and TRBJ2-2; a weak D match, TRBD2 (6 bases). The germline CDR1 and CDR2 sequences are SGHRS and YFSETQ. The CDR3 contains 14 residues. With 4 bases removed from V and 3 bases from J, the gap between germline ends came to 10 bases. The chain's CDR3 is CASSARRDTGELFF. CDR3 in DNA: TGCGCCAGCAGCGCGAGGAGGGACACCGGGGAGCTGTTTTTT.

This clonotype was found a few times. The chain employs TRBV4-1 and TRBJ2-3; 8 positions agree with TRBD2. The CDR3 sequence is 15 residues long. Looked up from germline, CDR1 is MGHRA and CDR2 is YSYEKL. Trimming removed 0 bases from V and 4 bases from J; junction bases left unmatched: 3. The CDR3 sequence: CASSQDGGGSDTQYF. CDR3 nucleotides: TGCGCCAGCAGCCAAGACGGCGGGGGGTCAGATACGCAGTATTTT.

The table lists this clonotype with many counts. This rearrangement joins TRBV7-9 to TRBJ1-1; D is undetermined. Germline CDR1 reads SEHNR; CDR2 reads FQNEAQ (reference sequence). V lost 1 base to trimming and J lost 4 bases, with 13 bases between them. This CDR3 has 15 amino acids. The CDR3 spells CASSLDIGRTTEAFF. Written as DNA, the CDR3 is TGTGCCAGCAGCTTAGATATAGGACGGACCACTGAAGCTTTCTTT.

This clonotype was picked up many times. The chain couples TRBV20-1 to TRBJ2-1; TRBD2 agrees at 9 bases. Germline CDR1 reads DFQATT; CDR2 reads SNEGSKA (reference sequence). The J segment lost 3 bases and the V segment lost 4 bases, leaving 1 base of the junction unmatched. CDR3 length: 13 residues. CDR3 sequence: CSAIAGVYNEQFF. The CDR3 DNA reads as TGCAGTGCTATAGCGGGAGTCTACAATGAGCAGTTCTTC.

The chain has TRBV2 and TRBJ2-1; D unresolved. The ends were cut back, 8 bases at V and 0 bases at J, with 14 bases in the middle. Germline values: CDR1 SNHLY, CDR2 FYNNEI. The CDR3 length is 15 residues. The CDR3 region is CASRLRVSSYNEQFF. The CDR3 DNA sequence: TGTGCCAGCCGGCTTAGAGTTAGCTCCTACAATGAGCAGTTCTTC. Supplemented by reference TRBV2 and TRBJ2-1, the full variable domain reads EPEVTQTPSHQVTQMGQEVILRCVPISNHLYFYWYRQILGQKVEFLVSFYNNEISEKSEIFDDQFSVERPDGSNFTLKIRSTKLEDSAMYFCASRLRVSSYNEQFFGPGTRLTVL.

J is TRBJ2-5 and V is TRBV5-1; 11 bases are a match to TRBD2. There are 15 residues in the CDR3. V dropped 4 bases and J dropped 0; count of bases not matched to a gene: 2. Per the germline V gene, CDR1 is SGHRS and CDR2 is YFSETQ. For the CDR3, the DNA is TGCGCCAGCAGCCCTAGCGGGAGGAACCAAGAGACCCAGTACTTC. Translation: CASSPSGRNQETQYF.

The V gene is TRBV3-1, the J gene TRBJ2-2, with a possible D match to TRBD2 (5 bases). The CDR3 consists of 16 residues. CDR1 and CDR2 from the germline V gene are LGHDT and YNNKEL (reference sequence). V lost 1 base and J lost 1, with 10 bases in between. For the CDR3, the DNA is TGTGCCAGCAGCCAAGGCGGCGGGCAGAACACCGGGGAGCTGTTTTTT. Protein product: CASSQGGGQNTGELFF.

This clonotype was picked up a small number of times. The CDR3 here is CASSRSLRTGDTEAFF. The CDR3 nucleotides are TGTGCCAGCAGCCGTAGCCTCAGGACAGGGGACACTGAAGCTTTCTTT. The gene calls are TRBV7-9 and TRBJ1-1, with 9 bases that match TRBD1. CDR1 and CDR2 (germline): SEHNR, FQNEAQ (reference sequence). Losses at the gene ends were 5 bases for V and 3 bases for J; bases not matched to a gene: 10. The CDR3 totals 16 residues.